Listed below are T cell receptor beta chains from one sample, sequenced in a study of blood T cell repertoires in COVID-19. Measured with immunoSEQ multiplex PCR; TCRdb has only the in-frame clones, and not every one. In the table there are roughly 200,000 clones, roughly 90% of which are singletons. Sequenced sample: PBMCs or T cells enriched from blood (not recorded which). These receptors all come from a man aged 18 to 35 with acute COVID-19. Both conserved end residues are part of each CDR3. D genes are given only for firm matches. Expanded clones get a size class; other rows say once, few or many, or leave the size out.

d_gene	abundance	len	v_gene	j_gene	CDR3nt	CDR3aa
NA	many	16	TRBV29-1	TRBJ2-1	TGCAGCGTTGAAATACTGGACATGAGCTCCTACAATGAGCAGTTCTTC	CSVEILDMSSYNEQFF
NA	NA	12	TRBV29-1	TRBJ2-2	TGCAGCGGTTCGCAGGGGCGCGGGGAGCTGTTTTTT	CSGSQGRGELFF
NA	NA	15	TRBV19	TRBJ2-7	TGTGCCAGTAGTATAGGAGCGCCACCCTCCTACGAGCAGTACTTC	CASSIGAPPSYEQYF
TRBD1	NA	16	TRBV28	TRBJ1-2	TGTGCCAGCAGTTTATGGAGTCTCAGGGGACAGTATGGCTACACCTTC	CASSLWSLRGQYGYTF
TRBD1	NA	16	TRBV3-1/TRBV3-2	TRBJ2-7	TGTGCCAGCAGCCCCGACCAGGGGGCGCGCGGATACGAGCAGTACTTC	CASSPDQGARGYEQYF
TRBD2	NA	19	TRBV5-1	TRBJ2-1	TGCGCCAGCAGCTTGCCCCGAGGGACTAGCGGGAAGTCCTACAATGAGCAGTTCTTC	CASSLPRGTSGKSYNEQFF
NA	NA	14	TRBV25-1	TRBJ2-7	TGTGCCAGCACCCCCGGCCAGGGCTCCTACGAGCAGTACTTC	CASTPGQGSYEQYF
TRBD1	few	15	TRBV2	TRBJ1-5	TGTGCCAGCAGAGGACAGGGGGATAGCAATCAGCCCCAGCATTTT	CASRGQGDSNQPQHF
NA	NA	12	TRBV27	TRBJ1-1	TGTGCCAGCAGCCCGAATCGCGTTGAAGCTTTCTTT	CASSPNRVEAFF
NA	NA	18	TRBV4-1	TRBJ2-6	TGCGCCAGCAGCCAAGTTCCCCCAGGAAACCCTGGGGCCAACGTCCTGACTTTC	CASSQVPPGNPGANVLTF
TRBD1	NA	19	TRBV5-6	TRBJ2-3	TGTGCCAGCAGCTTGGTGCAGGACAGGGTACCGTATTGGACAGATACGCAGTATTTT	CASSLVQDRVPYWTDTQYF
NA	NA	11	TRBV11-3	TRBJ2-3	TGTGCCAGCAGCCACACAGATACGCAGTATTTT	CASSHTDTQYF
NA	NA	13	TRBV19	TRBJ1-2	TGTGCCAGTAGTAAATCAGGGGACTATGGCTACACCTTC	CASSKSGDYGYTF
TRBD1	once	13	TRBV12-3/TRBV12-4	TRBJ1-1	TGTGCCAGCAGGAGAACAGGGGGCCTTGAAGCTTTCTTT	CASRRTGGLEAFF
NA	NA	13	TRBV6-1	TRBJ2-5	TGTGCCAGCAGTGAAGCGAGGAGCGATCCCCAGTACTTC	CASSEARSDPQYF
NA	NA	17	TRBV5-1	TRBJ1-2	TGCGCCAGCAGCTTGGTTCCACAGGGTCCCACTAACTATGGCTACACCTTC	CASSLVPQGPTNYGYTF
TRBD1	NA	17	TRBV29-1	TRBJ2-7	TGCAGCGCTGGGATGGGGGCGATGGACAGGATCCCCTACGAGCAGTACTTC	CSAGMGAMDRIPYEQYF
NA	NA	16	TRBV11-3	TRBJ1-5	TGTGCCAGCAGAAAAAAGGGGGGGGTAAGCAATCAGCCCCAGCATTTT	CASRKKGGVSNQPQHF
NA	NA	17	TRBV5-3	TRBJ2-7	TGTGCCAGAAGCTTGGCCTTCTTGGGGCAGGGTGGGTGCGAGCAGTACTTC	CARSLAFLGQGGCEQYF
TRBD1	NA	15	TRBV7-9	TRBJ2-1	TGTGCCAGCAGCGCGACAGGGGCAACCTACAATGAGCAGTTCTTC	CASSATGATYNEQFF